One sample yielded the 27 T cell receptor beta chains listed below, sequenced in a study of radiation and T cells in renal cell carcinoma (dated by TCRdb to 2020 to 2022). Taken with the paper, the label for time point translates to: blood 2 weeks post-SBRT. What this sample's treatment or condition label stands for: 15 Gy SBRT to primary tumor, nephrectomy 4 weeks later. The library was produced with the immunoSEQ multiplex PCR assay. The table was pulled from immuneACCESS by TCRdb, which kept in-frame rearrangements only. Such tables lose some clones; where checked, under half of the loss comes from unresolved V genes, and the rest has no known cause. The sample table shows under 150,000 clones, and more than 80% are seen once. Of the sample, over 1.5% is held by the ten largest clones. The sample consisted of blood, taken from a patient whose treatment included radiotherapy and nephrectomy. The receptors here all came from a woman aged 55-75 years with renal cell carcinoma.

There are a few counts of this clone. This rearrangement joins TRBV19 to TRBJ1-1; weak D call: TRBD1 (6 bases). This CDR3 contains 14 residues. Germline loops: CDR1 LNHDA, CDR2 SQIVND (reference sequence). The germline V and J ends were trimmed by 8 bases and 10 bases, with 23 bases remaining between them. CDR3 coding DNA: TGTGCCAGTTGCCGGACAGCGATGCCCTTGGGAGCTTTCTTT. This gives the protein CASCRTAMPLGAFF.

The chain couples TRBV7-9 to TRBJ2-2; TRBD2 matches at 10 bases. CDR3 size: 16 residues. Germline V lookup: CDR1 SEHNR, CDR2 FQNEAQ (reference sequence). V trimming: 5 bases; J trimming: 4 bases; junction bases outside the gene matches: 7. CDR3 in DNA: TGTGCCAGCAGCGCAAGCGGGGGGGCGGCCACCGGGGAGCTGTTTTTT. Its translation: CASSASGGAATGELFF.

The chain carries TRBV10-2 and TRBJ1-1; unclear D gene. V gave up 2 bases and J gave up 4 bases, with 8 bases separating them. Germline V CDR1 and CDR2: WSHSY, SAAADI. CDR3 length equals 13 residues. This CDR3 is CASSETARTEAFF. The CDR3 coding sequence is TGCGCCAGCAGTGAGACGGCTCGCACTGAAGCTTTCTTT.

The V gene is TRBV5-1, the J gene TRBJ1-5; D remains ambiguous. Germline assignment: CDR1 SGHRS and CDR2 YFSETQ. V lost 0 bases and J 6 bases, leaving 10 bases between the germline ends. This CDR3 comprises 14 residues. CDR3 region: CASSLGASSQPQHF. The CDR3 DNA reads TGCGCCAGCAGCTTGGGGGCAAGTTCTCAGCCCCAGCATTTT.

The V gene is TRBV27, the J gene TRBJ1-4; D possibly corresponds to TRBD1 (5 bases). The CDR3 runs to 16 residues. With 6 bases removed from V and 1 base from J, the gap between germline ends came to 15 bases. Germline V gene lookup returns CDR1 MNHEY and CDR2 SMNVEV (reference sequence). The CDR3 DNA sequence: TGTGCCAGCAGGACCGGGACTACGAGAACTAATGAAAAACTGTTTTTT. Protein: CASRTGTTRTNEKLFF.

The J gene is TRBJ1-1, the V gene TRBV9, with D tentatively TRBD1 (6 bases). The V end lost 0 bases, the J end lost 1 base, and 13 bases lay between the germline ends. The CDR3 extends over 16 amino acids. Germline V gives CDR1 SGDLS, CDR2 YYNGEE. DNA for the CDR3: TGTGCCAGCAGCGTAGGAGTGGGAGGGGGGAACACTGAAGCTTTCTTT. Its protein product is CASSVGVGGGNTEAFF.

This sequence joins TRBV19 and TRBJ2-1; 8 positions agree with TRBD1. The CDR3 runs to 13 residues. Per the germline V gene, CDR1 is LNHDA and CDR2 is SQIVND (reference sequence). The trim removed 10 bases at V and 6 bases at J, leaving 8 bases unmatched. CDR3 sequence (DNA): TGTGCCACCGACAGGGGCGTACCCAATGAGCAGTTCTTC. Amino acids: CATDRGVPNEQFF.

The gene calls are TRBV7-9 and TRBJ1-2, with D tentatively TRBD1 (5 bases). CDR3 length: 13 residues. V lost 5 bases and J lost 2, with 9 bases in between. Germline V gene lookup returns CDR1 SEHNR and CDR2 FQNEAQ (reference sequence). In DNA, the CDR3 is TGTGCCAGCAGCGGGACTTTCAACTATGGCTACACCTTC. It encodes CASSGTFNYGYTF.

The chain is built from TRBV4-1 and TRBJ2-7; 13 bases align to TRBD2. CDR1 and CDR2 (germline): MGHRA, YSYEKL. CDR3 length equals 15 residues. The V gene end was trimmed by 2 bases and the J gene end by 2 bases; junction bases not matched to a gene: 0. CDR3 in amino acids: CASSQTSGGAYEQYF. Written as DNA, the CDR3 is TGCGCCAGCAGCCAAACTAGCGGGGGGGCCTACGAGCAGTACTTC.

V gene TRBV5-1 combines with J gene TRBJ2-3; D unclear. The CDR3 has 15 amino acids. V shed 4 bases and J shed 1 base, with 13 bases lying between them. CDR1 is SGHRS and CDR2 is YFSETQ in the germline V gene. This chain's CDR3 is CASSPSLTRTDTQYF. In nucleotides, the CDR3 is TGCGCCAGCAGCCCAAGCTTGACCCGCACAGATACGCAGTATTTT.

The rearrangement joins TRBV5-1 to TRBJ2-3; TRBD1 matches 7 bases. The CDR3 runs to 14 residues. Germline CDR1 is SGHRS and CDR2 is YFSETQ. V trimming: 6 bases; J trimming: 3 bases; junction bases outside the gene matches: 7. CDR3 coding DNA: TGCGCCAGCACGACGACAGGGAGTACAGATACGCAGTATTTT. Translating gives CASTTTGSTDTQYF.

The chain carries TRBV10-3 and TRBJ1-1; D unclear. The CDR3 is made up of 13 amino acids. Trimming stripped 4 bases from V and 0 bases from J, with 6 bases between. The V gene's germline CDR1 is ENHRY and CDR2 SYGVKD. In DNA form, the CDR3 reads TGTGCCATCAGTGGCAGCATGAACACTGAAGCTTTCTTT. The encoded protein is CAISGSMNTEAFF.

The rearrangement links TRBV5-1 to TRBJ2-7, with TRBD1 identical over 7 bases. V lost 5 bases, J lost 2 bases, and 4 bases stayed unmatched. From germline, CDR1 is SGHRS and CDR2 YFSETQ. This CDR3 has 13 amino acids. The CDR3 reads CASSLTGTYEQYF. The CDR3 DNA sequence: TGCGCCAGCAGTTTGACAGGGACCTACGAGCAGTACTTC.

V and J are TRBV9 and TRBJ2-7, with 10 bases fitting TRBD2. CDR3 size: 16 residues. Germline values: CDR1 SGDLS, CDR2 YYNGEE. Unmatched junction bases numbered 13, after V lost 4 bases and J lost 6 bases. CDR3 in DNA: TGTGCCAGCAGCCTCTTGGGACTAGCGTCGAGGGGCGAGCAGTACTTC. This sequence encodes CASSLLGLASRGEQYF.

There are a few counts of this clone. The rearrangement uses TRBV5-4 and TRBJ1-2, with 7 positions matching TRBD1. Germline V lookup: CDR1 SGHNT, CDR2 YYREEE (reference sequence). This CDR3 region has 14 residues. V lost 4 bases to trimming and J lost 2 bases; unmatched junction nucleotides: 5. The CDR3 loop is CASSKTGLNYGYTF. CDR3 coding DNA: TGTGCCAGCAGCAAGACAGGGTTAAACTATGGCTACACCTTC.

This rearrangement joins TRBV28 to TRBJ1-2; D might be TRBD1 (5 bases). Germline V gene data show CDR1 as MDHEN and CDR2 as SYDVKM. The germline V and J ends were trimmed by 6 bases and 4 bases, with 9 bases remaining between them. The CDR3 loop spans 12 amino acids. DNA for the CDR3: TGTGCCAGCAGCATGGGGGGCTATGGCTACACCTTC. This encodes CASSMGGYGYTF.

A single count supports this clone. DNA of the CDR3: TGTGCCAGCAGTGGGTTAGCGGGGCGGCAAGAGACCCAGTACTTC. Translated, it gives CASSGLAGRQETQYF. The rearrangement joins TRBV25-1 to TRBJ2-5; 8 positions agree with TRBD2. V trimming: 4 bases; J trimming: 2 bases; junction bases outside the gene matches: 6. The CDR3 covers 15 residues. CDR1 MGHDK and CDR2 SYGVNS come from the germline V gene.

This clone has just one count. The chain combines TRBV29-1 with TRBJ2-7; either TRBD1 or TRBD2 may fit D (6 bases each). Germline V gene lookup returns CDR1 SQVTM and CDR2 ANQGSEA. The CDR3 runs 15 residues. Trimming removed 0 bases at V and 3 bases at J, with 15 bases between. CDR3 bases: TGCAGCGTTGAAGAGCTTCGGGGGACAAACTACGAGCAGTACTTC. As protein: CSVEELRGTNYEQYF.

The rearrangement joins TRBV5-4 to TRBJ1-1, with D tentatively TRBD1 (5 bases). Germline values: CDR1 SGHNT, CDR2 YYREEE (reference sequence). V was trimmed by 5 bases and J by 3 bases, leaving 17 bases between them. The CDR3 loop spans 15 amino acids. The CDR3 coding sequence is TGTGCCAGCAGTTTTGCTATCCAGGGCGACACTGAAGCTTTCTTT. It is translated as CASSFAIQGDTEAFF.

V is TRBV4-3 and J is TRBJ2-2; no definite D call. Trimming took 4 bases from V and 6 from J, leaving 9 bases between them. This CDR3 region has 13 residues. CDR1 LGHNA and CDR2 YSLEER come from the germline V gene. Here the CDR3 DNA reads TGCGCCAGCAGCCCGAGACTCGCCGGGGAGCTGTTTTTT. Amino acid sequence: CASSPRLAGELFF.

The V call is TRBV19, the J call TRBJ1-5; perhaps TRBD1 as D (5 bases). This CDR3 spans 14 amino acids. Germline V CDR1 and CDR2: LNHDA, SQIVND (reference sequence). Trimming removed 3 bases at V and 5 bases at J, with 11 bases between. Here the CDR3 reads CASSIGQGHQPQHF. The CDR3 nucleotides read TGTGCCAGTAGTATCGGGCAGGGCCATCAGCCCCAGCATTTT.

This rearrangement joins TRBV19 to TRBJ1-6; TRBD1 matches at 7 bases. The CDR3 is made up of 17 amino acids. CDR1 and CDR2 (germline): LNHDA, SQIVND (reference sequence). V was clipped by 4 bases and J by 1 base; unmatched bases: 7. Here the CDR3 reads CASSRRDSASYNSPLHF. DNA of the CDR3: TGTGCCAGTAGTAGGAGGGACAGTGCGTCCTATAATTCACCCCTCCACTTT.

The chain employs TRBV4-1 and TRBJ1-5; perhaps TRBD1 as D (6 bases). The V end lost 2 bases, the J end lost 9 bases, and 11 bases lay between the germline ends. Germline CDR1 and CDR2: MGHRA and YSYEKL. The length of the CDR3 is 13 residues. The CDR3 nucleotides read TGCGCCAGCAGCCAAAACAGGGAAGGGCCCCAGCATTTT. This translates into CASSQNREGPQHF.

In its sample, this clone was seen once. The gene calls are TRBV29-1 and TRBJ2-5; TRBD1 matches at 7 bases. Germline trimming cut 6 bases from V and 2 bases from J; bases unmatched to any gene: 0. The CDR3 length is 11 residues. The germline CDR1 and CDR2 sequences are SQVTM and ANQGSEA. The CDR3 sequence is CSVGQQETQYF. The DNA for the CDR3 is TGCAGCGTGGGACAGCAAGAGACCCAGTACTTC.

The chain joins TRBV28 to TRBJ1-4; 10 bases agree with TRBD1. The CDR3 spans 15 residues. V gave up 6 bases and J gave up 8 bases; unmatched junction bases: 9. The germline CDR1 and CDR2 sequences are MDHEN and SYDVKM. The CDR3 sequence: CASSPPGQGREKLFF. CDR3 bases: TGTGCCAGCAGCCCGCCGGGACAGGGGAGGGAAAAACTGTTTTTT.

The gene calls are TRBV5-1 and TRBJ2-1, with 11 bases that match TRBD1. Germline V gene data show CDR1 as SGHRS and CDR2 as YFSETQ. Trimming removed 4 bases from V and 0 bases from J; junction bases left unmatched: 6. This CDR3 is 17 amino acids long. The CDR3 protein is CASSIGQGASSYNEQFF. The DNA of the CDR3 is TGCGCCAGCAGCATCGGACAGGGGGCGAGCTCCTACAATGAGCAGTTCTTC.

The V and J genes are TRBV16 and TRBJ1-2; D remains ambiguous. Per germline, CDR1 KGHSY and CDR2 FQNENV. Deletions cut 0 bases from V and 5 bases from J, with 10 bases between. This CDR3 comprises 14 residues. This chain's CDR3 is CASSQSLSMYGYTF. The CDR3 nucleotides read TGTGCCAGCAGCCAATCGTTGTCAATGTATGGCTACACCTTC.